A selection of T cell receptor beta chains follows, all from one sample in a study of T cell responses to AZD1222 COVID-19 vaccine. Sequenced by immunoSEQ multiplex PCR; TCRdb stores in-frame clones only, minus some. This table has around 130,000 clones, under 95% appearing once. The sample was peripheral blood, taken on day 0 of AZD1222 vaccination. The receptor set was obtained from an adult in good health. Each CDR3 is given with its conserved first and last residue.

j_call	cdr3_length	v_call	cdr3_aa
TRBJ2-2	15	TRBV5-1	CASSETSGINGELFF
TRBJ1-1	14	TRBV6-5	CASRMFMGNTEAFF
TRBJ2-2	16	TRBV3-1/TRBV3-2	CASSRRTGGAPGELFF
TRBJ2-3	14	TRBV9	CASSYLGRTDTQYF
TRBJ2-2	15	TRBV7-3	CASSLRGLDTGELFF
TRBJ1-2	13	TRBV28	CASSFRDSYGYTF
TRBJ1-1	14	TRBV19	CASSPQVDGTEAFF
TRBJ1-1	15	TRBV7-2	CASSLDGSRNTEAFF
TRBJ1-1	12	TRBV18	CASSPRGLVAFF
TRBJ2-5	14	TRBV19	CASSLRQGQETQYF
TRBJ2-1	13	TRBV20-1	CSASSSHSREQFF
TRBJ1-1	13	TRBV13	CASTLVRNTEAFF
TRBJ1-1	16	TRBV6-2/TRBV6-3	CASSHKTGTVNTEAFF
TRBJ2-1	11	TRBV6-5	CASSWGNEQFF
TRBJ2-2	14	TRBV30	CAWREGPDTGELFF
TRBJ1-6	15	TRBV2	CASNTQGSYNSPLHF
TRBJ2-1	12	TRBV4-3	CASSQVGGQQFF
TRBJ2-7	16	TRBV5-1	CASSFRLAGVRHEQYF
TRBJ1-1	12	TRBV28	CASYRVGTEAFF
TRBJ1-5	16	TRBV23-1	CACRPSGWSLNQPQHF
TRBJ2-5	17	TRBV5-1	CASSLGGTSGYQETQYF
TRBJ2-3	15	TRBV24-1	CATSDLRSSTDTQYF
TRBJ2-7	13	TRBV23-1	CASSTDRPNEQYF
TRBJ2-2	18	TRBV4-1	CASSQDWGRTSRTGELFF
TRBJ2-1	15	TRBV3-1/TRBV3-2	CASSPGLAPYNEQFF
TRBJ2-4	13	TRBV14	CASSRDLHDIQYF
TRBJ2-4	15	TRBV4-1	CASSQVGTSKNIQYF
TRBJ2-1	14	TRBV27	CASSLGGADNEQFF
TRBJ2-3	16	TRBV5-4	CASSLGKGGLKDTQYF
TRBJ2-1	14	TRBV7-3	CASSQQGHGNEQFF
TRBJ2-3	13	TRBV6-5	CASSYRRVDTQYF
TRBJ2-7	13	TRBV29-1	CSVEISSTYEQYF
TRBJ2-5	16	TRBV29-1	CSVEDSPWPPQETQYF
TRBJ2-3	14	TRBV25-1	CASSEFSRTDTQYF
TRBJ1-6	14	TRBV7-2	CASSPRQGSSPLHF
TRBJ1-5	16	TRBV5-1	CASSLLGSYSNQPQHF
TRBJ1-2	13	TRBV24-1	CATSSTDYYGYTF
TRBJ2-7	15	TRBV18	CASSLIRDRSYEQYF
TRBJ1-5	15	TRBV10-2	CASSERGRGGQPQHF
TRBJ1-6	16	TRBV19	CASSIVGAMMDSPLHF
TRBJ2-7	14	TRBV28	CASSPAGSTYEQYF
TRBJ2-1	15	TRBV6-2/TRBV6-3	CASSPPSRRYNEQFF
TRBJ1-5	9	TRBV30	CASDQPQHF
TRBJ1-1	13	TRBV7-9	CASSPMQGRGAFF
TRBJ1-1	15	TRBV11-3	CASSVSGTGRTEAFF
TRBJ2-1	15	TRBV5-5	CASSLVGGRSNEQFF
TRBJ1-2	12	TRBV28	CASSQDGYGYTF
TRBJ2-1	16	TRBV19	CASSIQAGSGTDEQFF
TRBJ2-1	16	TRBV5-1	CASSPGLRAGNNEQFF
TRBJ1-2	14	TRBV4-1	CASSRATRNYGYTF
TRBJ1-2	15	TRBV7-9	CASSSIRRGLGGYTF
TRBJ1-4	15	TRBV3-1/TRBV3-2	CASTSRGDLNEKLFF
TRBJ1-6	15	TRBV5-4	CASSLDGPGVSPLHF
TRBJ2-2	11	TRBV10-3	CATLGTGELFF
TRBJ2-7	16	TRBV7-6	CASSLAVGSIAYEQYF
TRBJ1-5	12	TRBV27	CASRSGGEPQHF
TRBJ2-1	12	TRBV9	CASSVGVFEQFF
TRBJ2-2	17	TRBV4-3	CASSQETTGFLAGELFF
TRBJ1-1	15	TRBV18	CASSPAGTGLTEAFF